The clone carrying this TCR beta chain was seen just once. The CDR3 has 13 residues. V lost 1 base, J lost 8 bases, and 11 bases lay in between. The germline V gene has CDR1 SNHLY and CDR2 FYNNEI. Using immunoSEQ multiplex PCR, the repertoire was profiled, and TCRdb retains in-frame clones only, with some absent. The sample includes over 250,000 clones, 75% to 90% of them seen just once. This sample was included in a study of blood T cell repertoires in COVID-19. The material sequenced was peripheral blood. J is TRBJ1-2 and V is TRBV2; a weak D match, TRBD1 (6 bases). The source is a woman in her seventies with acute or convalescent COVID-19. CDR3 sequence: CASSEEGVRGYTF. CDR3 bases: TGTGCCAGCAGTGAAGAGGGGGTCAGAGGCTACACCTTC. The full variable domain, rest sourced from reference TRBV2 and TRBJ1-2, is EPEVTQTPSHQVTQMGQEVILRCVPISNHLYFYWYRQILGQKVEFLVSFYNNEISEKSEIFDDQFSVERPDGSNFTLKIRSTKLEDSAMYFCASSEEGVRGYTFGSGTRLTVV.